Included here is one T cell receptor (beta chain) sequence, with context. Assay: immunoSEQ multiplex PCR; the TCRdb copy retains only in-frame clones and omits some. The profile shows nearly 110,000 clones, approximately 89% of them singletons. This entry comes from a study of blood T cell repertoires in COVID-19. Study as a whole: T cells, B-cell-depleted T cells, or PBMCs provided the cDNA or gDNA that served as material.

Germline V CDR1 and CDR2: LGHDT, YNNKEL (reference sequence). Deletions cut 0 bases from V and 0 bases from J, with 5 bases between. This CDR3 spans 14 amino acids. Material: peripheral blood. The receptor was derived from a middle-aged man with active or convalescent COVID-19. The V gene is TRBV3-1 (or the pseudogene TRBV3-2), the J gene TRBJ2-5; D is undetermined. Here the CDR3 reads CASSQDSDQETQYF. CDR3 bases: TGTGCCAGCAGCCAAGATTCCGACCAAGAGACCCAGTACTTC.